This paragraph covers one TCR beta chain sequence. The sample comes from a study of technical replicates of blood from a handful of donors. Only in-frame clones appear in the TCRdb table, and some are missing; sequencing was by immunoSEQ multiplex PCR. Here the sample spans around 76,000 clones, under 99% being singletons. CDR1 is MNHEY and CDR2 is SMNVEV in the germline V gene (reference sequence). The V and J ends lost 5 bases and 6 bases, in that order; junction bases with no gene match: 3. The CDR3 extends over 14 amino acids. The source is a human donor in good health. The genes are TRBV27 and TRBJ2-7; TRBD2 matches at 14 bases. The sequenced sample was T cells isolated from PBMCs. In nucleotides, the CDR3 is TGTGCCAGCAGTCCAGGACTAGCGGGGGGCGAGCAGTACTTC. Protein product: CASSPGLAGGEQYF.